These T cell receptor beta chains were read from a single sample in a study of PD-1 blockade in classical Hodgkin lymphoma. Only in-frame clones appear in the TCRdb table, and some are missing; sequencing was by immunoSEQ multiplex PCR. Among about 18,000 clones listed, approximately 80% were seen once. Sequencing used CD4+ T cells from blood, obtained before the fourth cycle of nivolumab. The receptor set was obtained from a human donor with classical Hodgkin lymphoma. Both conserved end residues are part of each CDR3. A D gene is named only where the DNA matches it firmly. A clone size is listed for some rows: how often the clone was seen (once, few, many), or a class if it is expanded.

NA	TRBD1	TRBV28	TRBJ1-1	TGTGCCAGCAGTACCCAGGGGGGAACGGCTGAAGCTTTCTTT	CASSTQGGTAEAFF
NA	NA	TRBV5-1	TRBJ2-1	TGCGCCAGCAGCTGGCTAGCGACCAATGAGCAGTTCTTC	CASSWLATNEQFF
few	TRBD2	TRBV6-5	TRBJ2-7	TGTGCCAGCAGTCGGGGGGTATCCGGGCCCTACGAGCAGTACTTC	CASSRGVSGPYEQYF
NA	TRBD2	TRBV7-9	TRBJ2-7	TGTGCCAGCAGCTTAAGGTCCGGAGCGGGAGGCGCCGGCGAGCAGTACTTC	CASSLRSGAGGAGEQYF
few	NA	TRBV25-1	TRBJ1-3	TGTGCCAGCAGACGCTCTGGAAACACCATATATTTT	CASRRSGNTIYF
NA	NA	TRBV7-2	TRBJ2-7	TGTGCCAGCAGCTTAGCGCATGGGGCAGCCTACGAGCAGTACTTC	CASSLAHGAAYEQYF
few	NA	TRBV18	TRBJ1-5	TGTGCCAGCTCATCTGGCAGGAATCAGCCCCAGCATTTT	CASSSGRNQPQHF
NA	TRBD2	TRBV5-4	TRBJ2-5	TGTGCCAGCAGCCCGGGACTAGCGGGAGCGGAGACCCAGTACTTC	CASSPGLAGAETQYF
NA	TRBD1	TRBV14	TRBJ1-2	TGTGCCAGCAGCCCCCGGGACAGGGTAAACTATGGCTACACCTTC	CASSPRDRVNYGYTF
few	NA	TRBV6-5	TRBJ1-2	TGTGCCAGCAGTTACCGGGACACCGGCTCGAAGGGCTACACCTTC	CASSYRDTGSKGYTF
NA	NA	TRBV5-1	TRBJ2-5	TGCGCCAGCAGCTTTCGAGGGACGGTCCAAGAGACCCAGTACTTC	CASSFRGTVQETQYF
NA	TRBD1	TRBV2	TRBJ2-7	TGTGCCAGCTCGCGACTGGGCAGGGGGTCCTACGAGCAGTACTTC	CASSRLGRGSYEQYF
NA	NA	TRBV5-1	TRBJ1-1	TGCGCCAGCAGCGCAGGGTCGAACACTGAAGCTTTCTTT	CASSAGSNTEAFF
NA	TRBD2	TRBV19	TRBJ2-1	TGTGCCAGTACCCCATTAGCGGGTTCCTACAATGAGCAGTTCTTC	CASTPLAGSYNEQFF
NA	TRBD1	TRBV9	TRBJ1-3	TGTGCCAGCAGCACCAGGGACAGTCCTTCTGGAAACACCATATATTTT	CASSTRDSPSGNTIYF
NA	NA	TRBV27	TRBJ2-3	TGTGCCAGCAGTTTATCAGTAAGCACAGATACGCAGTATTTT	CASSLSVSTDTQYF
few	NA	TRBV4-1	TRBJ1-5	TGCGCCACCAGCCCCGGGGGGGCTCATGGTCAGCCCCAGCATTTT	CATSPGGAHGQPQHF
NA	TRBD1	TRBV18	TRBJ1-2	TGTGCCAGCTCACCTGGACAGGGGGTATTCGGTGGCTACACCTTC	CASSPGQGVFGGYTF
NA	TRBD2	TRBV5-1	TRBJ2-1	TGCGCCAGCAGCTTGCTTTCCGCTAGCGGGAGTGGTGCCAATGAGCAGTTCTTC	CASSLLSASGSGANEQFF
NA	TRBD2	TRBV4-1	TRBJ2-7	TGCGCCAGCAGCCAGATCGGACTAGTCGGGAGTCACGAGCAGTACTTC	CASSQIGLVGSHEQYF
NA	NA	TRBV2	TRBJ1-5	TGTGCCAGCAACCGGGACGTAAATAGCAATCAGCCCCAGCATTTT	CASNRDVNSNQPQHF
NA	TRBD2	TRBV5-1	TRBJ2-7	TGCGCCAGCAGCTTGAGGGGGGCTAGCGGGTTCTACGAGCAGTACTTC	CASSLRGASGFYEQYF
NA	NA	TRBV18	TRBJ1-4	TGTGCCAGCTCACCATTCGGGATTAGCGAAAAACTGTTTTTT	CASSPFGISEKLFF
NA	TRBD2	TRBV4-1	TRBJ2-1	TGCGCCAGCAGCCAAATAGGGACTAGCTCCTACAATGAGCAGTTCTTC	CASSQIGTSSYNEQFF
NA	NA	TRBV19	TRBJ1-1	TGTGCCAGTTCAAACGGAGGCGGGGGACCGAACACTGAAGCTTTCTTT	CASSNGGGGPNTEAFF
NA	NA	TRBV7-6	TRBJ2-7	TGTGCCAGCAGCTTAGGAACCCACTACGAGCAGTACTTC	CASSLGTHYEQYF
NA	NA	TRBV28	TRBJ2-7	TGTGCCAGCAATTGGGACGGCCCCTACGAGCAGTACTTC	CASNWDGPYEQYF
NA	TRBD2	TRBV7-9	TRBJ2-1	TGTGCCAGCAGCTTAGTGGCTAGCGGGAGAAATGAGCAGTTCTTC	CASSLVASGRNEQFF
NA	NA	TRBV11-1	TRBJ2-1	TGTGCCAGCAGCTTAGCGCTACAGAACAATGAGCAGTTCTTC	CASSLALQNNEQFF
NA	NA	TRBV5-8	TRBJ2-1	TGTGCCAGCAGCTTGACAGGGAGGTCCTACAATGAGCAGTTCTTC	CASSLTGRSYNEQFF
NA	TRBD1	TRBV18	TRBJ1-2	TGTGCCAGCTCACCCACCGACAGGGGGAGCTACACCTTC	CASSPTDRGSYTF
NA	NA	TRBV6-1	TRBJ1-2	TGTGCCAGCAGTGGAACAATCCCGGGACGGTCAGGCTATGGCTACACCTTC	CASSGTIPGRSGYGYTF
few	TRBD1	TRBV7-9	TRBJ1-1	TGTGCCAGCAGCTTTGGGACAGAGAACACTGAAGCTTTCTTT	CASSFGTENTEAFF
NA	TRBD2	TRBV6-6	TRBJ2-7	TGTGCCAGCATGTTTGTAGCGGGAGGGCCGGACGAGCAGTACTTC	CASMFVAGGPDEQYF
NA	NA	TRBV29-1	TRBJ2-1	TGCAGCGTTGCCCAGGGGCACAATGAGCAGTTCTTC	CSVAQGHNEQFF
NA	NA	TRBV5-1	TRBJ2-7	TGCGCCAGCAGCTTGCTGGGTCGTTCCTCCTACGAGCAGTACTTC	CASSLLGRSSYEQYF
NA	NA	TRBV5-1	TRBJ2-1	TGCGCCAGCATCCCAGGGAGCTCCTACAATGAGCAGTTCTTC	CASIPGSSYNEQFF
NA	NA	TRBV10-1	TRBJ2-2	TGCGCCAGCAGTCTGACATTCGGGTGGGACACCGGGGAGCTGTTTTTT	CASSLTFGWDTGELFF
NA	NA	TRBV5-4	TRBJ2-7	TGTGCCAGCAGCTTGGCCCAGAGGCAGGACGAGCAGTACTTC	CASSLAQRQDEQYF
NA	TRBD1	TRBV5-1	TRBJ2-7	TGTGCCAGCAGCCGCGGACAGGGGGCTAGCTCCTACGAGCAGTACTTC	CASSRGQGASSYEQYF
NA	TRBD1	TRBV9	TRBJ1-2	TGTGCCAGCAGCGTAACTAGGGACAGGGGGAGACCTAACTATGGCTACACCTTC	CASSVTRDRGRPNYGYTF
NA	TRBD2	TRBV19	TRBJ2-3	TGTGCCAGTACGGGGGGACTAGCGGGCACAGATACGCAGTATTTT	CASTGGLAGTDTQYF
few	NA	TRBV12-5	TRBJ1-1	TGTGCTAGTGGTCCAGAGGGGCAGGGTAGGGCTTTCTTT	CASGPEGQGRAFF
NA	TRBD1	TRBV27	TRBJ1-1	TGTGCCAGCAGTTTTCACTGGGACAGGAGACTGAACACTGAAGCTTTCTTT	CASSFHWDRRLNTEAFF
NA	NA	TRBV6-1	TRBJ2-7	TGTGCCAGCAGTGAAGCCCGTTCCGGGGGGCGTGAGCAGTACTTC	CASSEARSGGREQYF
NA	TRBD2	TRBV5-1	TRBJ2-1	TGCGCCAGCAGCTTTACGACAAAGACTAGCGGAGGTCGCAATGAGCAGTTCTTC	CASSFTTKTSGGRNEQFF